This TCR beta chain comes out of a study of spatial heterogeneity in lung cancer. Study at large: There were consistently more beta-chain sequences detected than alpha-chain sequences.

This clonotype was seen ten or more times. Its antigen is not identified. MiXCR, run by TCRdb on the 5' RACE reads, gives a single entry per CDR3 protein. The sample has about 45,000 distinct CDR3 sequences, nearly 7% seen once; the top ten hold roughly 45%. General study results and limits: Blood contained ubiquitous expanded tumor TCRs more at resection than at follow-up.

Per the germline V gene, CDR1 is DFQATT and CDR2 is SNEGSKA (reference sequence). V was cut by 6 bases and J by 2 bases, with 5 bases left in between. CDR3 length: 11 residues. Noted time point: sample taken at primary tumor resection. Samples were donated by 72 untreated early-stage non-small cell lung cancer patients. Material for sequencing was whole RNA from tumor, nontumor lung or frozen PBMC, left unsorted. The gene calls are TRBV20-1 and TRBJ2-1; the D call may be TRBD1 or TRBD2 (5 bases each). The specimen was PBMCs, collected at surgery. This TCR was sampled from a female donor with early-stage non-small cell lung cancer. The DNA of the CDR3 is TGCAGTGCGGGACCCTACAATGAGCAGTTCTTC. Its translation: CSAGPYNEQFF.